The 30 T cell receptor beta chains below were found in one sample sequenced in a study of cytomegalovirus exposure and HLA in healthy donors. Use of 60 Vbeta and 13 Jbeta primers characterized the PCR. Clones were sequenced by immunoSEQ multiplex PCR, and TCRdb holds only the in-frame ones, with some missing. The data hold roughly 130,000 clones, with roughly 8.3% observed a single time. The sample comprised PBMCs. The source is a man aged 40-55 years in good health and CMV-seronegative.

This clone has just a few counts. The chain employs TRBV5-4 and TRBJ2-5, with a possible D match to TRBD1 (6 bases). There are 14 residues in the CDR3. Between the trimmed V and J ends, which lost 2 bases and 5 bases, there was a span of 13 bases. The germline CDR1 and CDR2 sequences are SGHNT and YYREEE (reference sequence). The CDR3 DNA is TGTGCCAGCAGCTTACAGGGTTTAGGGGAGACCCAGTACTTC. Its translation is CASSLQGLGETQYF.

This chain joins TRBV13 and TRBJ2-7, with 8 bases that match TRBD1. The CDR3 is 13 residues long. The germline gives CDR1 PRHDT, CDR2 FYEKMQ (reference sequence). The V segment lost 8 bases and the J segment 7 bases; nucleotides outside the gene matches: 10. The CDR3 DNA follows: TGTGCCAGCTCTGGGAGGACAGGGTCGGAGCAGTACTTC. It specifies CASSGRTGSEQYF. The variable domain in full, completed from reference TRBV13 and TRBJ2-7, reads AAGVIQSPRHLIKEKRETATLKCYPIPRHDTVYWYQQGPGQDPQFLISFYEKMQSDKGSIPDRFSAQQFSDYHSELNMSSLELGDSALYFCASSGRTGSEQYFGPGTRLTVT.

This clone was seen a handful of times. The rearrangement joins TRBV5-1 to TRBJ1-1; D gene ambiguous. The CDR3 has 15 residues. Trimming removed 0 bases at V and 0 bases at J, with 9 bases between. The V gene's germline CDR1 is SGHRS and CDR2 YFSETQ. The CDR3 coding sequence is TGCGCCAGCAGCTTGGGCCTGACTGTGAACACTGAAGCTTTCTTT. This encodes CASSLGLTVNTEAFF.

This rearrangement joins TRBV4-3 to TRBJ2-5, with 10 bases that match TRBD2. V was clipped by 0 bases and J by 5 bases; unmatched bases: 12. The CDR3 extends over 18 amino acids. Germline CDR1 reads LGHNA; CDR2 reads YSLEER. The CDR3 coding sequence is TGCGCCAGCAGCCAAGATCTCGTCCTAGCGGGGGTTAGGGAGACCCAGTACTTC. Translated: CASSQDLVLAGVRETQYF.

This clone was seen a handful of times. This chain uses TRBV7-8 with TRBJ2-7; D ambiguous. The CDR3 is 16 residues long. V dropped 0 bases and J dropped 1 base, with 13 bases sitting between them. Germline CDR1 SGHVS, CDR2 FQNEAQ. The CDR3 protein is CASSLAQYTSSYEQYF. CDR3 coding DNA: TGTGCCAGCAGCTTAGCGCAGTATACCTCTTCCTACGAGCAGTACTTC.

J is TRBJ2-2 and V is TRBV29-1, with D unresolved. The CDR3 has 12 residues. The V gene's germline CDR1 is SQVTM and CDR2 ANQGSEA. The V end was cut by 6 bases, the J end by 7 bases, with 12 bases between. This CDR3 reads CSVLDLVGELFF. The DNA of the CDR3 is TGCAGCGTCCTCGACTTGGTCGGGGAGCTGTTTTTT.

This clone was seen only a few times. The chain combines TRBV27 with TRBJ2-5; 9 bases fit TRBD1. The V gene end was trimmed by 4 bases and the J gene end by 7 bases; junction bases not matched to a gene: 4. Germline assignment: CDR1 MNHEY and CDR2 SMNVEV (reference sequence). The CDR3 consists of 13 residues. The CDR3 loop reads CASSSGQGWTQYF. CDR3 bases: TGTGCCAGCAGTTCGGGACAGGGTTGGACCCAGTACTTC.

This chain joins TRBV29-1 and TRBJ1-2; tentatively, D is TRBD1 (6 bases). Germline V lookup: CDR1 SQVTM, CDR2 ANQGSEA. The CDR3 has 13 residues. V lost 6 bases and J 2 bases, leaving 13 bases between the germline ends. CDR3 protein: CSVETGENYGYTF. CDR3 nucleotides: TGCAGCGTAGAGACAGGAGAGAACTATGGCTACACCTTC.

This clone was seen only once. The chain links TRBV9 to TRBJ1-2, with 7 bases that match TRBD1. This CDR3 contains 13 residues. V gave up 0 bases and J gave up 4 bases; unmatched junction bases: 0. Germline V gene data show CDR1 as SGDLS and CDR2 as YYNGEE. The CDR3 DNA is TGTGCCAGCAGCGTAGGGGACAGCTATGGCTACACCTTC. Translation gives CASSVGDSYGYTF.

V is TRBV6-5 and J is TRBJ2-3, with 8 bases aligning to TRBD1. V dropped 4 bases and J dropped 3; count of bases not matched to a gene: 6. This CDR3 is built from 15 residues. Germline assignment: CDR1 MNHEY and CDR2 SVGAGI. The CDR3 region has the DNA TGTGCCAGCAGTTCTCCGGACAGGGCAACAGATACGCAGTATTTT. Its translation: CASSSPDRATDTQYF.

This clone was seen a few times. The sample holds other DNA sequences that translate to the same CDR3. This chain connects TRBV1 to TRBJ2-7; the table's D call, TRBD1, has no DNA check behind it. TRBV1 is a documented pseudogene. The CDR3 totals 15 residues. The CDR3 nucleotides are TGCACCAGCAGCCAATCGGGACAAGTCGTCGACGAGCAGTACTTC. This encodes CTSSQSGQVVDEQYF.

This clone turned up a few times. This chain uses TRBV6-1 with TRBJ2-2; tentatively, D is TRBD1 (6 bases). This CDR3 spans 14 amino acids. Trimming left V 1 base short and J 3 bases short, with 6 bases between. Germline V lookup: CDR1 MNHNS, CDR2 SASEGT. The CDR3 region has the DNA TGTGCCAGCAGTGAAGGGACAGACACCGGGGAGCTGTTTTTT. Translating gives CASSEGTDTGELFF.

The chain carries TRBV7-7 and TRBJ2-1; D call uncertain. Per germline, CDR1 SSHAT and CDR2 FNYEAQ (reference sequence). This CDR3 spans 15 amino acids. With 5 bases removed from V and 9 bases from J, the gap between germline ends came to 20 bases. CDR3 DNA sequence: TGTGCCAGCAGCCCCCATTACGGGTCTACCAGTGAGCAGTTCTTC. Translated: CASSPHYGSTSEQFF.

V is TRBV11-2 and J is TRBJ1-3, with TRBD1 matching over 7 bases. The CDR3 has 15 amino acids. Germline V lookup: CDR1 SGHAT, CDR2 FQNNGV. Germline trimming cut 6 bases from V and 0 bases from J; bases unmatched to any gene: 5. The CDR3 loop is CASSFDRVSGNTIYF. CDR3 nucleotide sequence: TGTGCCAGCAGTTTCGACAGGGTCTCTGGAAACACCATATATTTT.

The chain joins TRBV18 to TRBJ2-1; D is perhaps TRBD2 (5 bases). The CDR3 consists of 16 residues. The germline CDR1 and CDR2 sequences are KGHSH and LQKENI. V lost 1 base and J lost 3, with 13 bases in between. CDR3 residues: CASSPLREPYYNEQFF. CDR3 DNA sequence: TGTGCCAGCTCACCACTAAGGGAGCCGTACTACAATGAGCAGTTCTTC.

This clone was seen a few times. V is TRBV2 and J is TRBJ1-5; 9 nucleotides line up with TRBD1. Germline loops: CDR1 SNHLY, CDR2 FYNNEI. The J segment lost 2 bases and the V segment lost 8 bases, leaving 7 bases of the junction unmatched. This CDR3 contains 15 residues. CDR3 sequence reads: CASQWRTGGNQPQHF. CDR3 DNA: TGTGCCAGCCAGTGGAGGACAGGGGGCAATCAGCCCCAGCATTTT.

This chain uses TRBV4-1 with TRBJ2-1; 16 bases are a match to TRBD2. The CDR3 contains 18 residues. J lost 8 bases, V lost 5 bases, and 12 bases had no gene match. The germline gives CDR1 MGHRA, CDR2 YSYEKL. CDR3: CASSESPGTSGGADEQFF. The CDR3 nucleotides are TGCGCCAGCAGCGAAAGTCCCGGGACTAGCGGGGGGGCTGATGAGCAGTTCTTC.

The CDR3 DNA is TGTGCCAGCAGCCCACCCCCTGACAGGGGAATTGAAAAACTGTTTTTT. It translates to CASSPPPDRGIEKLFF. The V gene is TRBV28, the J gene TRBJ1-4; TRBD1 matches 8 bases. The junction had 13 bases not matched to a gene; V was cut back by 6 bases and J by 7 bases. This CDR3 is 16 amino acids long. Germline V lookup: CDR1 MDHEN, CDR2 SYDVKM.

This clone showed up just a few times. The chain has TRBV7-2 and TRBJ2-5; 14 nucleotides align to TRBD2. CDR3 length: 14 amino acids. CDR1 is SGHTA and CDR2 is FQGNSA in the germline V gene. The V and J ends lost 5 bases and 12 bases, in that order; junction bases with no gene match: 8. This CDR3 is CASSPGTSGGLEYF. The CDR3 nucleotides are TGTGCCAGCAGCCCAGGGACTAGCGGGGGCCTAGAGTACTTC.

This rearrangement joins TRBV19 to TRBJ2-6; 7 nucleotides match TRBD1. Germline values: CDR1 LNHDA, CDR2 SQIVND (reference sequence). Germline trimming cut 6 bases from V and 0 bases from J; bases unmatched to any gene: 5. The CDR3 has 16 amino acids. CDR3 loop: CASSSWDSSGANVLTF. The CDR3 bases are TGTGCCAGTAGCTCCTGGGACAGCTCTGGGGCCAACGTCCTGACTTTC.

A few counts support this clone. This chain connects TRBV19 to TRBJ2-7, with D maybe TRBD1 (5 bases). The CDR3 totals 17 residues. Between the trimmed V and J ends, which lost 7 bases and 0 bases, there was a span of 22 bases. The germline CDR1 and CDR2 sequences are LNHDA and SQIVND (reference sequence). CDR3 DNA sequence: TGTGCCAGTATTTATGGGGCCGAATCCAATTTCTCCTACGAGCAGTACTTC. Residues: CASIYGAESNFSYEQYF.

This clone was seen only a few times. This chain joins TRBV4-1 and TRBJ2-1; the match to TRBD2 covers 11 bases. The ends lost 5 bases at V and 7 bases at J; junction bases unmatched: 10. Per the germline V gene, CDR1 is MGHRA and CDR2 is YSYEKL. CDR3 length: 16 amino acids. DNA of the CDR3: TGCGCCAGCAGCGAACACAGTAGCGGGGGGGCAAATGAGCAGTTCTTC. It is translated as CASSEHSSGGANEQFF.

This clone was observed a handful of times. This CDR3 is also generated by other DNA sequences in the sample. The chain recombines TRBV6-4 with TRBJ1-1; D not resolved. The ends were cut back, 2 bases at V and 5 bases at J, with 9 bases in the middle. The CDR3 is 13 amino acids. Germline V gene data show CDR1 as MRHNA and CDR2 as SNTAGT. This CDR3 reads CASSDEGGTEAFF. The CDR3 coding sequence is TGTGCCAGCAGTGACGAGGGTGGGACTGAAGCTTTCTTT.

The chain couples TRBV4-1 to TRBJ2-4, with 7 bases matching TRBD1. Losses at the gene ends were 3 bases for V and 2 bases for J; bases not matched to a gene: 7. The germline CDR1 and CDR2 sequences are MGHRA and YSYEKL. The CDR3 consists of 16 residues. The DNA of the CDR3 is TGCGCCAGCAGCCATGAACAGGGGACGTCCAAAAACATTCAGTACTTC. Translated: CASSHEQGTSKNIQYF.

The chain combines TRBV15 with TRBJ2-1, with D perhaps TRBD2 (6 bases). The CDR3 consists of 17 residues. V was clipped by 1 base and J by 2 bases, with 15 bases between them. CDR1 is LNHNV and CDR2 is YYDKDF in the germline V gene (reference sequence). This CDR3 reads CATSRVGEVNPYNEQFF. The CDR3, as DNA: TGTGCCACCAGCAGAGTGGGGGAGGTGAACCCCTACAATGAGCAGTTCTTC.

This clone was counted between two and nine times. The chain combines TRBV29-1 with TRBJ1-1, with no clear D. Germline-derived CDR1 and CDR2 are SQVTM and ANQGSEA. V was trimmed by 4 bases and J by 5 bases, leaving 11 bases between them. This CDR3 spans 12 amino acids. CDR3 sequence: CSVGGQPTEAFF. CDR3 DNA sequence: TGCAGCGTTGGAGGGCAACCTACTGAAGCTTTCTTT.

This clone was detected only a few times. The rearrangement links TRBV18 to TRBJ1-1, with D hard to call. CDR1 and CDR2 from the germline V gene are KGHSH and LQKENI. The V gene lost 3 bases and the J gene lost 1 base, with 9 bases spanning the gap. The CDR3 loop spans 14 amino acids. Here the CDR3 reads CASSPSYGNTEAFF. The CDR3 DNA is TGTGCCAGCTCACCTTCATACGGGAACACTGAAGCTTTCTTT. Using reference TRBV18 and TRBJ1-1 for the parts outside the CDR3, the full variable domain is NAGVMQNPRHLVRRRGQEARLRCSPMKGHSHVYWYRQLPEEGLKFMVYLQKENIIDESGMPKERFSAEFPKEGPSILRIQQVVRGDSAAYFCASSPSYGNTEAFFGQGTRLTVV.

The rearrangement links TRBV19 to TRBJ1-1; no reliable D call. Trimming removed 0 bases from V and 3 bases from J, with 5 bases in between. Looked up from germline, CDR1 is LNHDA and CDR2 is SQIVND (reference sequence). The CDR3 spans 13 residues. Here the CDR3 reads CASSIDLDTEAFF. DNA for the CDR3: TGTGCCAGTAGTATAGATCTCGACACTGAAGCTTTCTTT.

This clone has more than one count but fewer than ten. The chain has TRBV6-5 and TRBJ1-2, with 7 bases matching TRBD1. V dropped 6 bases and J dropped 8; count of bases not matched to a gene: 9. This CDR3 spans 13 amino acids. Germline V CDR1 and CDR2: MNHEY, SVGAGI. The CDR3 spells CASRRGQSAGYTF. The CDR3 DNA is TGTGCCAGCAGGAGGGGACAGTCGGCAGGCTACACCTTC.

The rearrangement links TRBV27 to TRBJ1-2; unclear D gene. CDR3 length: 12 amino acids. Germline V gene lookup returns CDR1 MNHEY and CDR2 SMNVEV (reference sequence). The germline V and J ends were trimmed by 3 bases and 5 bases, with 7 bases remaining between them. Here the CDR3 DNA reads TGTGCCAGCAGTTTTTACGAGTATGGCTACACCTTC. Its protein is CASSFYEYGYTF.